Shown below are 27 T cell receptor beta chains from a single sample sequenced in a study of cytomegalovirus exposure and HLA in healthy donors. Method: immunoSEQ multiplex PCR; TCRdb's copy keeps in-frame clones and lacks some. The sample holds about 160,000 clones, 80% to 90% seen once. Source material: PBMCs. These receptors were taken from a woman aged 25-40 years in good health and CMV-seronegative.

V and J are TRBV21-1 and TRBJ2-5; no check of the table's D call, TRBD1, against the DNA was made. TRBV21-1 is a listed pseudogene. CDR3 size: 16 residues. Written as DNA, the CDR3 is TGTGCCAGCAGCAAAAACTCCGGGACAGAAAAAGAGACCCAGTACTTC. Translating it yields CASSKNSGTEKETQYF.

This CDR3 is CASSSSAERVYEQYF. The CDR3 DNA reads as TGTGCCAGCAGTTCATCGGCGGAGAGGGTCTACGAGCAGTACTTC. The J gene is TRBJ2-7, the V gene TRBV28; perhaps TRBD2 as D (5 bases). There are 15 residues in the CDR3. Trimming pared 4 bases from V and 3 bases from J, leaving 16 bases between. Germline-derived CDR1 and CDR2 are MDHEN and SYDVKM.

This clone was counted only a few times. The rearrangement links TRBV29-1 to TRBJ1-2; D gene unclear. The CDR3 has 11 residues. Trimming shortened V by 5 bases and J by 4 bases, and 8 bases separated the two germline ends. Germline-derived CDR1 and CDR2 are SQVTM and ANQGSEA. DNA of the CDR3: TGCAGCGTTACCGACGGCTATGGCTACACCTTC. Translated: CSVTDGYGYTF.

In nucleotides, the CDR3 is TGCGCCAGCAGCCAAGATGAGGGGGACGGCACTGAAGCTTTCTTT. Its translation is CASSQDEGDGTEAFF. This chain uses TRBV4-3 with TRBJ1-1; D possibly corresponds to TRBD1 (6 bases). Germline V lookup: CDR1 LGHNA, CDR2 YSLEER. Trimming took off 0 bases at V and 4 bases at J, with 12 bases between the two ends. This CDR3 is built from 15 residues.

To note about this clone: A read error may produce the germline difference seen at one junction end. J is TRBJ2-7 and V is TRBV7-7; TRBD1 matches 8 bases. Germline CDR1 SSHAT, CDR2 FNYEAQ (reference sequence). The CDR3 is made up of 13 amino acids. CDR3 loop: CASSSGTGYEQYF. The CDR3, as DNA: TGTGCTAGCAGCTCCGGGACAGGCTACGAGCAGTACTTC.

The chain combines TRBV6-6 with TRBJ1-5, with D possibly TRBD1 on 5 matching bases. Germline-derived CDR1 and CDR2 are MNHNY and SVGAGI (reference sequence). V was trimmed by 6 bases and J by 0 bases, leaving 9 bases between them. The CDR3 loop spans 14 amino acids. This CDR3 reads CASRADSSNQPQHF. As DNA, the CDR3 is TGTGCCAGCAGAGCCGACAGTAGCAATCAGCCCCAGCATTTT.

With regard to this clone: The sample has other DNA sequences that encode this CDR3 too. The chain is built from TRBV6-4 and TRBJ2-1, with a tentative D call TRBD2 (6 bases). The germline V and J ends were trimmed by 0 bases and 0 bases, with 6 bases remaining between them. Germline lookup yields CDR1 MRHNA and CDR2 SNTAGT. There are 15 residues in the CDR3. CDR3: CASSDSSGSYNEQFF. The CDR3 nucleotides read TGTGCCAGCAGTGACTCTAGCGGCTCCTACAATGAGCAGTTCTTC.

The chain is built from TRBV28 and TRBJ2-1, with TRBD2 matching over 9 bases. The germline gives CDR1 MDHEN, CDR2 SYDVKM. Trimming at V came to 4 bases and at J to 6 bases, leaving 10 bases not matched to a gene. The CDR3 sequence is 16 residues long. In nucleotides, the CDR3 is TGTGCCAGCAGTTACCAGGGGAGCGGGAGGTTCAATGAGCAGTTCTTC. Translated, it gives CASSYQGSGRFNEQFF.

V gene TRBV5-4 combines with J gene TRBJ1-2, with TRBD1 as a possible D gene (6 bases). From germline, CDR1 is SGHNT and CDR2 YYREEE (reference sequence). V was clipped by 6 bases and J by 2 bases, with 8 bases between them. The CDR3 extends over 12 amino acids. CDR3 sequence reads: CASNQGNYGYTF. DNA of the CDR3: TGTGCCAGCAATCAGGGGAACTATGGCTACACCTTC.

The chain has TRBV5-1 and TRBJ2-5, with D possibly being TRBD2 (6 bases). The CDR3 covers 15 residues. The V gene's germline CDR1 is SGHRS and CDR2 YFSETQ. Trimming cost V 0 bases and J 5 bases, with 14 bases left between them. CDR3 sequence: CASSLVAAGRETQYF. The CDR3 DNA reads TGCGCCAGCAGCTTGGTAGCGGCAGGGCGGGAGACCCAGTACTTC.

This chain joins TRBV4-2 and TRBJ2-5, with TRBD2 as a possible D gene (6 bases). Germline CDR1 is LGHNA and CDR2 is YNFKEQ. CDR3 size: 14 residues. V dropped 4 bases and J dropped 5 bases, with 14 bases sitting between them. CDR3 DNA: TGTGCCAGCAGCCTGACACGGGGGTTGGAGACCCAGTACTTC. Protein sequence: CASSLTRGLETQYF.

CDR3 in DNA: TGTGCCAGCAGCTTAGGATACAGATATAACACCGGGGAGCTGTTTTTT. Translating it yields CASSLGYRYNTGELFF. J is TRBJ2-2 and V is TRBV7-6; D is unresolved. This CDR3 has 16 amino acids. V was shortened by 1 base and J by 2 bases, with 11 bases between the two germline ends. In germline, CDR1 is SGHVS, CDR2 FNYEAQ.

This chain uses TRBV5-4 with TRBJ1-3; D unclear. V was shortened by 4 bases and J by 1 base, with 15 bases between the two germline ends. CDR1 SGHNT and CDR2 YYREEE come from the germline V gene (reference sequence). This CDR3 is 16 amino acids long. The CDR3 is CASSPTAGRSGNTIYF. In nucleotides, the CDR3 is TGTGCCAGCAGCCCCACCGCCGGACGTTCTGGAAACACCATATATTTT.

The chain combines TRBV11-2 with TRBJ1-5; unclear D gene. The CDR3 extends over 13 amino acids. Looked up from germline, CDR1 is SGHAT and CDR2 is FQNNGV. V was cut by 5 bases and J by 5 bases, with 10 bases left in between. The CDR3 DNA is TGTGCCAGCAGCCCTGGTAGGGATCAGCCCCAGCATTTT. This codes for CASSPGRDQPQHF.

The gene calls are TRBV4-2 and TRBJ1-2, with 8 bases that match TRBD1. V gave up 1 base and J gave up 2 bases; unmatched junction bases: 9. The CDR3 contains 17 residues. Germline CDR1 and CDR2: LGHNA and YNFKEQ. The CDR3: CASSQGGTTGANYGYTF. In nucleotides, the CDR3 is TGTGCCAGCAGCCAAGGGGGGACGACAGGGGCAAACTATGGCTACACCTTC.

The J gene is TRBJ1-6, the V gene TRBV14, with D unresolved. This CDR3 contains 16 residues. In germline, CDR1 is SGHDN, CDR2 FVKESK. The V end was cut by 5 bases, the J end by 3 bases, with 14 bases between. CDR3 protein: CASSIQEAGYNSPLHF. In DNA, the CDR3 is TGTGCCAGCAGCATTCAGGAAGCGGGCTATAATTCACCCCTCCACTTT.

The chain is built from TRBV5-1 and TRBJ2-5; maybe TRBD1 (6 bases). From germline, CDR1 is SGHRS and CDR2 YFSETQ. The V gene lost 0 bases and the J gene lost 7 bases, with 13 bases spanning the gap. The CDR3 length is 14 residues. The chain's CDR3 is CASSLEQGMGTQYF. For the CDR3, the DNA is TGCGCCAGCAGCTTGGAGCAGGGGATGGGGACCCAGTACTTC.

The chain employs TRBV10-3 and TRBJ1-5, with D hard to call. Germline V gene sequence: CDR1 ENHRY, CDR2 SYGVKD. The ends were cut back, 3 bases at V and 6 bases at J, with 6 bases in the middle. The CDR3 has 12 amino acids. CDR3 nucleotide sequence: TGTGCCATCAGTGATGGGAGTCAGCCCCAGCATTTT. This sequence encodes CAISDGSQPQHF.

The chain couples TRBV29-1 to TRBJ1-1; D call uncertain. V was trimmed by 5 bases and J by 4 bases, leaving 8 bases between them. The germline V gene encodes CDR1 SQVTM and CDR2 ANQGSEA. The CDR3 runs 11 residues. The DNA of the CDR3 is TGCAGCGTTACCTGGGGCACTGAAGCTTTCTTT. This sequence encodes CSVTWGTEAFF.

The genes are TRBV4-1 and TRBJ2-3; 7 bases fit TRBD1. CDR1 is MGHRA and CDR2 is YSYEKL in the germline V gene. The CDR3 is 16 amino acids. J gave up 4 bases and V 1 base, and 8 bases lay outside the gene matches. The CDR3 sequence is CASSQVQRQGSDTQYF. The CDR3 DNA sequence: TGCGCCAGCAGCCAAGTTCAGAGACAGGGTTCAGATACGCAGTATTTT.

V gene TRBV7-9 combines with J gene TRBJ2-5, with a tentative D call TRBD1 (5 bases). V gave up 3 bases and J gave up 4 bases, with 15 bases separating them. Per the germline V gene, CDR1 is SEHNR and CDR2 is FQNEAQ (reference sequence). This CDR3 has 15 amino acids. As DNA, the CDR3 is TGTGCCAGCAGCTTTGTATCAGGGCCCCTAGAGACCCAGTACTTC. It is translated as CASSFVSGPLETQYF.

This clone was observed a handful of times. The chain links TRBV5-6 to TRBJ2-7, with 7 positions matching TRBD1. The ends lost 2 bases at V and 9 bases at J; junction bases unmatched: 5. CDR3 length equals 12 residues. The germline V gene encodes CDR1 SGHDT and CDR2 YYEEEE. DNA for the CDR3: TGTGCCAGCAGCTTCCTAGGGGGCGGGCAGTACTTC. It yields the protein CASSFLGGGQYF.

This clone was seen a few times. The V and J genes are TRBV7-8 and TRBJ2-3; no definite D call. V was clipped by 3 bases and J by 2 bases, with 9 bases between them. This CDR3 spans 14 amino acids. The germline V gene encodes CDR1 SGHVS and CDR2 FQNEAQ. The CDR3 loop reads CASSFDFTTDTQYF. Here the CDR3 DNA reads TGTGCCAGCAGCTTCGACTTCACCACAGATACGCAGTATTTT. Looking up the rest from reference TRBV7-8 and TRBJ2-3 gives the full variable domain: GAGVSQSPRYKVAKRGQDVALRCDPISGHVSLFWYQQALGQGPEFLTYFQNEAQLDKSGLPSDRFFAERPEGSVSTLKIQRTQQEDSAVYLCASSFDFTTDTQYFGPGTRLTVL.

The rearrangement joins TRBV7-3 to TRBJ2-7, with TRBD2 matching over 8 bases. The CDR3 consists of 15 residues. With 2 bases clipped from V and 2 bases from J, the junction kept 5 bases outside the gene matches. Per the germline V gene, CDR1 is SGHTA and CDR2 is FQGTGA. DNA of the CDR3: TGTGCCAGCAGCTTAGGTAGCGGGACTACCTACGAGCAGTACTTC. Amino acids: CASSLGSGTTYEQYF.

This clone was seen just once. This rearrangement joins TRBV27 to TRBJ2-3; TRBD1 matches 7 bases. This CDR3 is 15 amino acids long. The trim removed 1 base at V and 4 bases at J, leaving 5 bases unmatched. In germline, CDR1 is MNHEY, CDR2 SMNVEV (reference sequence). In DNA, the CDR3 is TGTGCCAGCAGTTTATTAGTAGGGGGCGCAGATACGCAGTATTTT. This translates into CASSLLVGGADTQYF.

The J gene is TRBJ2-7, the V gene TRBV6-1; perhaps TRBD1 as D (5 bases). The ends were cut back, 2 bases at V and 2 bases at J, with 10 bases in the middle. Per germline, CDR1 MNHNS and CDR2 SASEGT. The CDR3 totals 14 residues. The CDR3 is CASSERQIAYEQYF. CDR3 coding DNA: TGTGCCAGCAGTGAACGACAGATAGCCTACGAGCAGTACTTC.

This sequence joins TRBV5-1 and TRBJ2-7; D is unclear. The CDR3 has 15 residues. Trimming removed 4 bases from V and 2 bases from J, with 16 bases in between. Germline V gene data show CDR1 as SGHRS and CDR2 as YFSETQ. CDR3 sequence: CASSNTNSPAYEQYF. For the CDR3, the DNA is TGCGCCAGCAGCAATACGAACAGCCCAGCCTACGAGCAGTACTTC. Combining the CDR3 with reference TRBV5-1 and TRBJ2-7 gives the whole variable domain KAGVTQTPRYLIKTRGQQVTLSCSPISGHRSVSWYQQTPGQGLQFLFEYFSETQRNKGNFPGRFSGRQFSNSRSEMNVSTLELGDSALYLCASSNTNSPAYEQYFGPGTRLTVT.